The TCR beta chain described here comes from a study of blood T cell repertoires in COVID-19. Study-wide background: The origin of the acute and convalescent COVID-19 samples was the United States, Italy and Spain. T cells, B-cell-depleted T cells, or PBMCs provided the cDNA or gDNA that served as material.

Authors' processing steps: Reference gene primer amplification gave nucleated cell count estimates. Sequencing was performed with immunoSEQ multiplex PCR; in TCRdb, only in-frame clones are kept and a portion is missing. V, J and clone size were drawn from that table, and D and trimming were deduced from the DNA. The data show about 44,000 clones, about 87% seen once. In this sample, this clone turned up once. The CDR3 runs to 15 residues. CDR1 and CDR2 (germline): MDHEN, SYDVKM. The V and J ends lost 3 bases and 0 bases, in that order; junction bases with no gene match: 2. Specimen: peripheral blood. This TCR was sampled from a human donor in a cohort sampled during active COVID-19. The chain recombines TRBV28 with TRBJ2-3; 8 bases match TRBD2. The CDR3 nucleotides are TGTGCCAGCAGTTTTAGCGGGGTTAGCACAGATACGCAGTATTTT. This gives the protein CASSFSGVSTDTQYF.